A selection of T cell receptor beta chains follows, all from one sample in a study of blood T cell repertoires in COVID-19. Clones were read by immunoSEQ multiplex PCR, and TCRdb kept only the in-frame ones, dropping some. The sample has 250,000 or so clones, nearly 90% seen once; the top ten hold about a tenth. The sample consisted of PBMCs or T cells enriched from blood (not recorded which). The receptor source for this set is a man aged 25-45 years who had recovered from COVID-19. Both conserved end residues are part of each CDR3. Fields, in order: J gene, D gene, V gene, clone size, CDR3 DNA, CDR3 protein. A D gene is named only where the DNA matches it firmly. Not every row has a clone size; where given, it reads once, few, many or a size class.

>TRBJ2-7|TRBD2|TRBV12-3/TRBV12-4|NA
TGTGCCAGCACCCGTGGACTAGCCGTCGAGCAGTACTTC
CASTRGLAVEQYF
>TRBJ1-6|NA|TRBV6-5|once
TGTGCCACCATACGAGAGAGCTCCTATAATTCACCCCTCCACTTT
CATIRESSYNSPLHF
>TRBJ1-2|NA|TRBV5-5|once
TGTGCCAGCAGCGGGCGGGGAACTAACTATGGCTACACCTTC
CASSGRGTNYGYTF
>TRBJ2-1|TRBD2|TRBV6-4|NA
TGTGCCAGCAGTGACTCACTAGCGGGGAACAATGAGCAGTTCTTC
CASSDSLAGNNEQFF
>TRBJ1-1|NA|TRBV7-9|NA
TGTGCCAGCAGCTTGGCAGGAACTGAAGCTTTCTTT
CASSLAGTEAFF
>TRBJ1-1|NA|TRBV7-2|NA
TGTGCCAGCAGCTTAGCACAGGAGAACACTGAAGCTTTCTTT
CASSLAQENTEAFF
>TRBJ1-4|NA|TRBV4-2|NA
TGTGCCAGCAGCCAAGACGAAGGGTCCAGGGGTGAAAAACTGTTTTTT
CASSQDEGSRGEKLFF
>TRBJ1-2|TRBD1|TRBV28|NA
TGTGCCGGCTCCGGGACAGGGGCCTATGGCTACACCTTC
CAGSGTGAYGYTF
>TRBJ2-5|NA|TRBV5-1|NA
TGCGCCAGCAGCGACCTAGCTGGGGGGCAAGAGACCCAGTACTTC
CASSDLAGGQETQYF
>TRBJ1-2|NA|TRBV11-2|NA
TGTGCCAGCAGCTTAGAGCCGGGGGTGGGATCATACACCTTC
CASSLEPGVGSYTF